These T cell receptor beta chains were read from a single sample in a study of cytomegalovirus exposure and HLA in healthy donors. Sequencing was performed with immunoSEQ multiplex PCR; in TCRdb, only in-frame clones are kept and a portion is missing. The table includes roughly 180,000 clones, roughly 82% detected once. The sequencing input was PBMCs. The receptor source for this set is a man aged 18 to 30 in good health and CMV-seropositive. CDR3s include the opening cysteine and the closing phenylalanine or tryptophan. Each record gives: D gene, clone size, V gene, J gene, CDR3 DNA, CDR3 protein. The D gene is left open where the match is weak. Where a row states a size, it is once, few, many or the class of an expanded clone; other rows omit it.

-	-	TRBV7-3	TRBJ2-1	TGTGCCAGCAGCTTAAACAGACAAGAGCAGTTCTTC	CASSLNRQEQFF
TRBD1	-	TRBV9	TRBJ1-2	TGTGCCAGCAGCCCGCGGACAGGAAACTATGGCTACACCTTC	CASSPRTGNYGYTF
TRBD1	-	TRBV27	TRBJ2-1	TGTGCCAGCAGTTTCCAGGGGGCCAGTCCGAATGAGCAGTTCTTC	CASSFQGASPNEQFF
-	-	TRBV5-1	TRBJ2-1	TGCGCCAGCAGCTTGGCCTTCGGGACTGACAATGAGCAGTTCTTC	CASSLAFGTDNEQFF
-	once	TRBV28	TRBJ1-2	TGTGCCAGCAGTTTATATAAGTTCCCCAGCTATGGCTACACCTTC	CASSLYKFPSYGYTF
TRBD2	-	TRBV9	TRBJ2-3	TGTGCCAGCAGCGTAGGGGCTAGCGGGGCAGATACGCAGTATTTT	CASSVGASGADTQYF
TRBD2	-	TRBV4-3	TRBJ2-5	TGCGCCAGCAGCCAAGGCGGGGGGGTGCGCGAGACCCAGTACTTC	CASSQGGGVRETQYF
-	-	TRBV7-3	TRBJ2-7	TGTGCCACGAGGTCAGAGGACTACGAGCAGTACTTC	CATRSEDYEQYF
-	-	TRBV28	TRBJ1-2	TGTGCCAGCAATTTGGGGGGATCGGGGGATAACTATGGCTACACCTTC	CASNLGGSGDNYGYTF
-	-	TRBV6-1	TRBJ2-2	TGTGCCAGCAGGACCGGGATAAACACCGGGGAGCTGTTTTTT	CASRTGINTGELFF
TRBD1	-	TRBV13	TRBJ2-1	TGTGCCAGCAGCCACGCGTGGGACAGGGTTGACAATGAGCAGTTCTTC	CASSHAWDRVDNEQFF